This section outlines one T cell receptor (beta chain) sequence together with its context. These data come from a study of PD-L1 blockade in urothelial cancer. Study background: Patients had been given 0 to 3 earlier chemotherapy regimens. T cells numbered a median of approximately 140,000 in the blood samples.

The time point was: peripheral blood 6 weeks after treatment start. Here immunoSEQ multiplex PCR was the method, and the copy in TCRdb shows in-frame clones only, minus some. The repertoire holds around 110,000 clones, with around 88% as singletons. The TCR comes from a man in his 60s with urothelial cancer. The material sequenced was PBMCs, taken around atezolizumab (anti-PD-L1) treatment.

CDR3 nucleotides: TGTGCCAGCAGTGAAGGACAGGGGGTCGCTGGAAACACCATATATTTT. Translation gives CASSEGQGVAGNTIYF. J is TRBJ1-3 and V is TRBV6-1, with 9 nucleotides matching TRBD1. The CDR3 consists of 16 residues. CDR1 and CDR2 from the germline V gene are MNHNS and SASEGT. With 1 base clipped from V and 2 bases from J, the junction kept 3 bases outside the gene matches.